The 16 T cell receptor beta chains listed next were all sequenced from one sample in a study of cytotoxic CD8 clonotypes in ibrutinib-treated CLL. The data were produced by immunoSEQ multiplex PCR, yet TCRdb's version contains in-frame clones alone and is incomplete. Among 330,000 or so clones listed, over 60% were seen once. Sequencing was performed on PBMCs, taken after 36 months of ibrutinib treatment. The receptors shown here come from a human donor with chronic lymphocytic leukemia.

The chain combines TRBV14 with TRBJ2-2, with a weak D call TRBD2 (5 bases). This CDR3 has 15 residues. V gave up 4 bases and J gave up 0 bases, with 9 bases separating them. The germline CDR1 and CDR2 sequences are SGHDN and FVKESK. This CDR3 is CASSRSGSNTGELFF. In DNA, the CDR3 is TGTGCCAGCAGCCGGAGCGGATCGAACACCGGGGAGCTGTTTTTT.

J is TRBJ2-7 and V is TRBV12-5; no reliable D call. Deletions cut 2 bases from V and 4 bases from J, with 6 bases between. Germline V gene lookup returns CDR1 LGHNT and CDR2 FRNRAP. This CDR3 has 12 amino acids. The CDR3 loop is CASGLTPYEQYF. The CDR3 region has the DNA TGTGCTAGTGGTTTGACCCCTTACGAGCAGTACTTC. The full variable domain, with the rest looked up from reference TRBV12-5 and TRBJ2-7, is DARVTQTPRHKVTEMGQEVTMRCQPILGHNTVFWYRQTMMQGLELLAYFRNRAPLDDSGMPKDRFSAEMPDATLATLKIQPSEPRDSAVYFCASGLTPYEQYFGPGTRLTVT.

In nucleotides, the CDR3 is TGTGCCACCAGCGTAACGACAGGGCGGGGGGCCCAGCATTTT. Protein: CATSVTTGRGAQHF. This sequence joins TRBV15 and TRBJ1-5; 7 bases are shared with TRBD1. CDR3 length equals 14 residues. Germline CDR1 reads LNHNV; CDR2 reads YYDKDF (reference sequence). With V trimmed by 5 bases and J by 11 bases, 12 bases remained unmatched.

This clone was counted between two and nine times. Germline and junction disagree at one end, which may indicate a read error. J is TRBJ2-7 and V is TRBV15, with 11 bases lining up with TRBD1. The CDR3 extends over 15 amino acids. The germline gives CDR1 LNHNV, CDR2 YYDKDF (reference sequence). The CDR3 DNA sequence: TGTGCCACCAGCAGCAGGACAGGGGGCTCCCACGAGCAGTACTTC. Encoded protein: CATSSRTGGSHEQYF. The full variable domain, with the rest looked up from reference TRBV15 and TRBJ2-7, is DAMVIQNPRYQVTQFGKPVTLSCSQTLNHNVMYWYQQKSSQAPKLLFHYYDKDFNNEADTPDNFQSRRPNTSFCFLDIRSPGLGDTAMYLCATSSRTGGSHEQYFGPGTRLTVT.

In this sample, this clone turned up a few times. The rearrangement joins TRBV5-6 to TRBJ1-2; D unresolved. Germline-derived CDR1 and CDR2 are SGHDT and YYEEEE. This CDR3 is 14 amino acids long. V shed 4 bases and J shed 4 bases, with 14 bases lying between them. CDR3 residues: CASSPKRPFYGYTF. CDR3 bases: TGTGCCAGCAGCCCCAAGAGGCCGTTCTATGGCTACACCTTC.

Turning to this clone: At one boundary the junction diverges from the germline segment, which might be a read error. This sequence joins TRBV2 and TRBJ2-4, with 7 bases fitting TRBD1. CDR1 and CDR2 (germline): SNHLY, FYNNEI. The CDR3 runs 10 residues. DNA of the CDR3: TGTGCCAGCAGGGGGACAGTTCAATACTTC. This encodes CASRGTVQYF.

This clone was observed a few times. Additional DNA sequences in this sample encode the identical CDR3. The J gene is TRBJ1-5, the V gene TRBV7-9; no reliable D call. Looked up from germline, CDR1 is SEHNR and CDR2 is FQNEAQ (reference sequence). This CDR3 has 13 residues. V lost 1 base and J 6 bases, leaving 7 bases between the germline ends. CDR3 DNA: TGTGCCAGCAGCTTAGAGGGAGGTCAGCCCCAGCATTTT. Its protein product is CASSLEGGQPQHF. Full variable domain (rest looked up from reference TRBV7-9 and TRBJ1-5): DTGVSQNPRHKITKRGQNVTFRCDPISEHNRLYWYRQTLGQGPEFLTYFQNEAQLEKSRLLSDRFSAERPKGSFSTLEIQRTEQGDSAMYLCASSLEGGQPQHFGDGTRLSIL.

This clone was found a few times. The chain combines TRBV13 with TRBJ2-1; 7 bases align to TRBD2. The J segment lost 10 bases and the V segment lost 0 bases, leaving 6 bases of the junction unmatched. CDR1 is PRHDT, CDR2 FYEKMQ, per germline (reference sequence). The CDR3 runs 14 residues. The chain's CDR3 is CASSLGYGSGEQFF. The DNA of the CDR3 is TGTGCCAGCAGCTTAGGCTATGGTAGCGGGGAGCAGTTCTTC. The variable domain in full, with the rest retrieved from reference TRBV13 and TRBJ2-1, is AAGVIQSPRHLIKEKRETATLKCYPIPRHDTVYWYQQGPGQDPQFLISFYEKMQSDKGSIPDRFSAQQFSDYHSELNMSSLELGDSALYFCASSLGYGSGEQFFGPGTRLTVL.

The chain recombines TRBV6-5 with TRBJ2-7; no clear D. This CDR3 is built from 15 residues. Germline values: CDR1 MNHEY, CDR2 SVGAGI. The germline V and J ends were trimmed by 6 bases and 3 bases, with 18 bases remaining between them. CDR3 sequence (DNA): TGTGCCAGCAGCGGCCGGGCACGGAATTACTACGAGCAGTACTTC. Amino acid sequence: CASSGRARNYYEQYF.

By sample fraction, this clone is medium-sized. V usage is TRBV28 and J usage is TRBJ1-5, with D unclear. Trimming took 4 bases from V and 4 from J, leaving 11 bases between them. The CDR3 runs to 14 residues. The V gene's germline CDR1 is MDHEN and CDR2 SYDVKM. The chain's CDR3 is CASSSFQLNQPQHF. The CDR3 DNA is TGTGCCAGCAGTTCCTTCCAGTTGAATCAGCCCCAGCATTTT. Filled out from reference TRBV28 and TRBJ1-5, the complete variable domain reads DVKVTQSSRYLVKRTGEKVFLECVQDMDHENMFWYRQDPGLGLRLIYFSYDVKMKEKGDIPEGYSVSREKKERFSLILESASTNQTSMYLCASSSFQLNQPQHFGDGTRLSIL.

The CDR3 loop reads CATSRRRQGQETQYF. In DNA form, the CDR3 reads TGTGCCACCAGCAGAAGGAGGCAGGGCCAAGAGACCCAGTACTTC. The rearrangement uses TRBV15 and TRBJ2-5; either TRBD1 or TRBD2 may supply D (5 bases each). V lost 2 bases and J 1 base, leaving 11 bases between the germline ends. Per the germline V gene, CDR1 is LNHNV and CDR2 is YYDKDF (reference sequence). The CDR3 covers 15 residues.

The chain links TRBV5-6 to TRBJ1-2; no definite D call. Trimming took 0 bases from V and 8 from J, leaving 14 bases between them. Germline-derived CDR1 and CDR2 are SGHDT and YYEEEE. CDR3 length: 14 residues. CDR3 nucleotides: TGTGCCAGCAGCTTGGCCGTTAAGGGAGGCGGCTACACCTTC. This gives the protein CASSLAVKGGGYTF.

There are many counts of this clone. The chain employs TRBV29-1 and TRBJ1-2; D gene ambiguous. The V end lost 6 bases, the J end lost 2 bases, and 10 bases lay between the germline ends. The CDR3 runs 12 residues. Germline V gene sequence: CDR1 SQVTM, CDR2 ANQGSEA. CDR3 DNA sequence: TGCAGCGTGTACTCCTTAAACTATGGCTACACCTTC. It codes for CSVYSLNYGYTF.

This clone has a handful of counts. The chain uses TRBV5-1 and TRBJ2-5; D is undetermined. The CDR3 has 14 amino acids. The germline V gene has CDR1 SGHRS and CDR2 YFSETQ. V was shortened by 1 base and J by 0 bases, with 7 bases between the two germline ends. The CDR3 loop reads CASSLFGNQETQYF. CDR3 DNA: TGCGCCAGCAGCTTGTTTGGGAACCAAGAGACCCAGTACTTC.

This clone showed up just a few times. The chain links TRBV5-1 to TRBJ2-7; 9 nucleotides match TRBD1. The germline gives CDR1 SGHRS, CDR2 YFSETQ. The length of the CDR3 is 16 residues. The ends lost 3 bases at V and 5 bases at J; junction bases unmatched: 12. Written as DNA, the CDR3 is TGCGCCAGCAGCTGGGGACCGGGACAGGGCATCCACGAGCAGTACTTC. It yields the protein CASSWGPGQGIHEQYF.

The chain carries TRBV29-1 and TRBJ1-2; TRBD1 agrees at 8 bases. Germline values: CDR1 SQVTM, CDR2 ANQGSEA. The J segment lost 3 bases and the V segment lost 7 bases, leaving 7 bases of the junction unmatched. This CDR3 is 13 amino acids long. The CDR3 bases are TGCAGCGCCACGACAGGGGCCGACTATGGCTACACCTTC. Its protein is CSATTGADYGYTF.